This TCR beta chain was found in a study of naive and memory T cell subsets. Both TRBC1 and TRBC2 were covered by a beta constant-region primer of two equimolar oligonucleotides. Each CDR3 protein is one row after TCRdb ran MiXCR on the UMI-ligation and nested PCR reads. Of about 21,000 distinct CDR3 sequences in the sample, 11% were seen once. Cells stained for CD3, CD4, CD8, CD45RA and CD27 were sorted into four subsets. Germline V gene lookup returns CDR1 LGHNA and CDR2 YSLEER. The germline V and J ends were trimmed by 2 bases and 4 bases, with 21 bases remaining between them. This CDR3 spans 17 amino acids.

Sequences were obtained from central memory CD8+ T cells from blood. This TCR was recovered from a human donor in good health. The chain links TRBV4-3 to TRBJ2-7; D gene unclear. This chain's CDR3 is CASSQFLRAPGRYEQYF. The CDR3 DNA follows: TGCGCCAGCAGCCAATTTCTGAGAGCCCCAGGCAGGTACGAGCAGTACTTC.